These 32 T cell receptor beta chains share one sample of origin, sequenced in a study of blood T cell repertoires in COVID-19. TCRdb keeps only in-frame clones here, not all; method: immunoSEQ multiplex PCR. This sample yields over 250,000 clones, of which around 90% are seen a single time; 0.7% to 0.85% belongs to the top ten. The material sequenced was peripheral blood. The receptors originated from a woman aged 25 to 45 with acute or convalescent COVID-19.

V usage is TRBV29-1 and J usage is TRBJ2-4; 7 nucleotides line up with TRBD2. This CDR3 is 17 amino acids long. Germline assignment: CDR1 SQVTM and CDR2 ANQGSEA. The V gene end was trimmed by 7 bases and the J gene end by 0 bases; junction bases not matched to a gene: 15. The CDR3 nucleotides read TGCAGCGCCTACGGGCTAGCGGTCGGTTTAGCCAAAAACATTCAGTACTTC. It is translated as CSAYGLAVGLAKNIQYF.

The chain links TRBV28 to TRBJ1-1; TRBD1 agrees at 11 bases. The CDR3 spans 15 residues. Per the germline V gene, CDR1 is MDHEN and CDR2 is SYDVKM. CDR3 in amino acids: CATPGQGGPGTEAFF. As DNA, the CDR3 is TGTGCAACCCCGGGACAGGGGGGTCCGGGCACTGAAGCTTTCTTT.

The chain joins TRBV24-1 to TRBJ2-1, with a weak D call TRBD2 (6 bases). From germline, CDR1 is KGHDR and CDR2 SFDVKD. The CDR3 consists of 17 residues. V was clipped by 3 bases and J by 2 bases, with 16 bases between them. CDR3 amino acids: CATSDPIQGGAYNEQFF. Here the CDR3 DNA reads TGTGCCACCAGTGATCCCATTCAGGGCGGGGCCTACAATGAGCAGTTCTTC.

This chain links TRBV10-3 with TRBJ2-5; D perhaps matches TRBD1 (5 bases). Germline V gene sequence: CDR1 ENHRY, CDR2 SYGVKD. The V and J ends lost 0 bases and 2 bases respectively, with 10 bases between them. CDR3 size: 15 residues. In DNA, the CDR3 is TGTGCCATCAGTGAGTCGCGGACACAACAAGAGACCCAGTACTTC. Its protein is CAISESRTQQETQYF.

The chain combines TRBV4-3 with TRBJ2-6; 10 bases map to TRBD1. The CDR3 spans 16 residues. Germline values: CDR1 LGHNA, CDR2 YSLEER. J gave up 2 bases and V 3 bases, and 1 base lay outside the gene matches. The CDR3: CASSHGTGAGANVLTF. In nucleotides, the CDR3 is TGCGCCAGCAGCCACGGGACAGGGGCTGGGGCCAACGTCCTGACTTTC.

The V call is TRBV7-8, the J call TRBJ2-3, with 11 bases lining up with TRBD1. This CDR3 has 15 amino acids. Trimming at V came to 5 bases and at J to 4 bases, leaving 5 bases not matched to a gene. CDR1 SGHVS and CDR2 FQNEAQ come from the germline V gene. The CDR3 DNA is TGTGCCAGCAGCATCCCGGGACAGGGGGCAGATACGCAGTATTTT. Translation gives CASSIPGQGADTQYF.

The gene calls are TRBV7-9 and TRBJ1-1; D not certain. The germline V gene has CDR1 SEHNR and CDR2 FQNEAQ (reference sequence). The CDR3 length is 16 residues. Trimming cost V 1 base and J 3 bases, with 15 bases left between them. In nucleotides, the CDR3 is TGTGCCAGCAGCTTAGTTATGGCAATGGGAGACACTGAAGCTTTCTTT. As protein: CASSLVMAMGDTEAFF.

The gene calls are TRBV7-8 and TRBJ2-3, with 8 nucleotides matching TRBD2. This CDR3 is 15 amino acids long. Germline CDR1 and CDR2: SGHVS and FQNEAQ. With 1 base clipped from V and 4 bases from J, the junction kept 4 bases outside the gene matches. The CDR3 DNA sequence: TGTGCCAGCAGCTTAGACGGGAGGGCCCCAGATACGCAGTATTTT. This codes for CASSLDGRAPDTQYF.

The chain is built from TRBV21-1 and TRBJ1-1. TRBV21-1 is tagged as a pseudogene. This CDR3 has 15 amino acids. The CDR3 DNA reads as TGTGCCAGCAGCCAGTTGAGCGACCCCCGTACTGAAGCTTTCTTT. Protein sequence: CASSQLSDPRTEAFF.

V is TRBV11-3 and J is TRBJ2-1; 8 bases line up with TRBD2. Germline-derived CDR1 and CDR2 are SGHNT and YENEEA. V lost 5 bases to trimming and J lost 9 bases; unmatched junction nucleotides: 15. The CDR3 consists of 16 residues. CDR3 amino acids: CASSPSGAGVISEQFF. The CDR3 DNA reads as TGTGCCAGCAGCCCCAGTGGAGCGGGAGTCATCAGTGAGCAGTTCTTC.

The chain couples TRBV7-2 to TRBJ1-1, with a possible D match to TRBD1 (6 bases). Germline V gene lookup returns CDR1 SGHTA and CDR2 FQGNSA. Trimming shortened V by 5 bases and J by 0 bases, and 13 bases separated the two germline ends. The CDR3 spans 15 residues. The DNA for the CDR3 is TGTGCCAGCAGCCCGGACAGTAATATGAACACTGAAGCTTTCTTT. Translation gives CASSPDSNMNTEAFF.

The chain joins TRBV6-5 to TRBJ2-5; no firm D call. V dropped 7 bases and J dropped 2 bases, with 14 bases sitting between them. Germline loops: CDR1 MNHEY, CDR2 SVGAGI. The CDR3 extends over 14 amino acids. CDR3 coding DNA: TGTGCCAGCAAAGACGGATGGGCGCAAGAGACCCAGTACTTC. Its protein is CASKDGWAQETQYF.

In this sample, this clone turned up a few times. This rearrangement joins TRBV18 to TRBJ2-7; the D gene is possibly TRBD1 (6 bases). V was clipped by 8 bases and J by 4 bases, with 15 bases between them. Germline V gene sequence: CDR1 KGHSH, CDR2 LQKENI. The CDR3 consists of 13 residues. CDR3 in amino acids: CASLKGVEYEQYF. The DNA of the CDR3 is TGTGCCAGCCTGAAGGGGGTTGAGTACGAGCAGTACTTC.

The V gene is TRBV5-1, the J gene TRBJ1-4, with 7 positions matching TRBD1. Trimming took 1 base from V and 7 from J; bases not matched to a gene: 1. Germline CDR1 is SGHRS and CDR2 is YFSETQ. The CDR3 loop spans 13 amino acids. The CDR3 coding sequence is TGCGCCAGCAGCTTGACAGGGGTTGAAAAACTGTTTTTT. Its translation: CASSLTGVEKLFF.

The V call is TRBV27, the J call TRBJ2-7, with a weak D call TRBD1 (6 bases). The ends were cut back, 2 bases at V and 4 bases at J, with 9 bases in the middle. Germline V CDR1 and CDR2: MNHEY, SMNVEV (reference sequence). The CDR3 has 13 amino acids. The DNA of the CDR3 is TGTGCCAGCAGTTTACGGACAGAATACGAGCAGTACTTC. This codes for CASSLRTEYEQYF.

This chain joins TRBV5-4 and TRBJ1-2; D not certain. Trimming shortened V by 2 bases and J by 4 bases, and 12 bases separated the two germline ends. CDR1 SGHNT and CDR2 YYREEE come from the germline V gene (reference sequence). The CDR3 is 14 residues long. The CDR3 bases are TGTGCCAGCAGCTTTGTCAGGAAGAGCTATGGCTACACCTTC. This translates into CASSFVRKSYGYTF.

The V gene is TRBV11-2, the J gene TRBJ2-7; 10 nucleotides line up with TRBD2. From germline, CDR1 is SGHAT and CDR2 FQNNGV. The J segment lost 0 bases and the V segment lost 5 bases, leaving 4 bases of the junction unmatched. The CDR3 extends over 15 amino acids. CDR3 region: CASSTRTSGSYEQYF. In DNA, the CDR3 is TGTGCCAGCAGCACCCGGACTAGCGGCTCCTACGAGCAGTACTTC.

Here the CDR3 reads CATAGVRAGGETQYF. The CDR3 DNA follows: TGCGCCACCGCCGGGGTGAGAGCGGGAGGAGAGACCCAGTACTTC. This chain joins TRBV10-1 and TRBJ2-5, with TRBD2 identical over 9 bases. The CDR3 has 15 amino acids. Germline CDR1 and CDR2: WNHNN and SYGVQD (reference sequence). J lost 4 bases, V lost 10 bases, and 13 bases had no gene match.

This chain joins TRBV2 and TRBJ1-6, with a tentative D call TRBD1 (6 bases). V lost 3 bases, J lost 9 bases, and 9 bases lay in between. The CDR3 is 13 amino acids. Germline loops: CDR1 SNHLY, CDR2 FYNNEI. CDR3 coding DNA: TGTGCCAGCAGTGATGGACAGCTTTCACCCCTCCACTTT. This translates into CASSDGQLSPLHF.

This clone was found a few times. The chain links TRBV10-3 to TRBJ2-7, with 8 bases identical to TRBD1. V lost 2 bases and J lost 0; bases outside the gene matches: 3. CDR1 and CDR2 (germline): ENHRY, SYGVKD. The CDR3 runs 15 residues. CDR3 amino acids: CAISEGDRGSYEQYF. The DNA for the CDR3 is TGTGCCATCAGTGAGGGAGACAGGGGCTCCTACGAGCAGTACTTC.

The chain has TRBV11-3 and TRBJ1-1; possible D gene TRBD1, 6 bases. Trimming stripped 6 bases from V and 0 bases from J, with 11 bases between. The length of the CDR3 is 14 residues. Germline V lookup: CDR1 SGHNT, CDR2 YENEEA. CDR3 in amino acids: CASRDGQMNTEAFF. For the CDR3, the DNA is TGTGCCAGCAGAGACGGACAGATGAACACTGAAGCTTTCTTT.

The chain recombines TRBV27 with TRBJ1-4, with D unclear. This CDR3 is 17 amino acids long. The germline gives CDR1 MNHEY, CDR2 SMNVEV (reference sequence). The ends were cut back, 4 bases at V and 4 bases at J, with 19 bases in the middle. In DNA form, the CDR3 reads TGTGCCAGCAGTTACGGGATGACTCCGTCGGGTAATGAAAAACTGTTTTTT. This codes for CASSYGMTPSGNEKLFF.

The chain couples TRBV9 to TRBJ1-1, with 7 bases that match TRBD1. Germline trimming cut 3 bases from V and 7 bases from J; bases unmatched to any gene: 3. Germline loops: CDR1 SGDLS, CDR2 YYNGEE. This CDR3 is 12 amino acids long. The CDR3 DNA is TGTGCCAGCAGCGAAAACAGGGGTGAAGCTTTCTTT. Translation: CASSENRGEAFF.

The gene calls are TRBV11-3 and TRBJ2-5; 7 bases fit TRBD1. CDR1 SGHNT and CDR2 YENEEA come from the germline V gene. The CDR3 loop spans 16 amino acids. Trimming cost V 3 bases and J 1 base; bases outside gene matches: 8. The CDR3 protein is CASSFYRGEFQETQYF. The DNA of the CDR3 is TGTGCCAGCAGCTTCTACAGGGGAGAGTTCCAAGAGACCCAGTACTTC.

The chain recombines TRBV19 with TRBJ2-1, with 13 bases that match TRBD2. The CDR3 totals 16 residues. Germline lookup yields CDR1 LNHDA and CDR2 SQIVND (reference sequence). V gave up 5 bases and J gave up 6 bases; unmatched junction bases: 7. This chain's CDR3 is CASSARTSGRSNEQFF. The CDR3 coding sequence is TGTGCCAGTAGTGCAAGGACTAGCGGGAGAAGCAATGAGCAGTTCTTC.

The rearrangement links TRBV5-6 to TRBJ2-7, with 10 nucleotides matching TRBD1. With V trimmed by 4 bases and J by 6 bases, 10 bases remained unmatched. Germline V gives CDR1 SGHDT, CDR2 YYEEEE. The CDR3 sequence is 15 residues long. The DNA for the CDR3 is TGTGCCAGCAGCATCTCCGGGACAGGGGTAGGCGAGCAGTACTTC. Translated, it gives CASSISGTGVGEQYF. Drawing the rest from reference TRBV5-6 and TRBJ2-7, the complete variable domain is DAGVTQSPTHLIKTRGQQVTLRCSPKSGHDTVSWYQQALGQGPQFIFQYYEEEERQRGNFPDRFSGHQFPNYSSELNVNALLLGDSALYLCASSISGTGVGEQYFGPGTRLTVT.

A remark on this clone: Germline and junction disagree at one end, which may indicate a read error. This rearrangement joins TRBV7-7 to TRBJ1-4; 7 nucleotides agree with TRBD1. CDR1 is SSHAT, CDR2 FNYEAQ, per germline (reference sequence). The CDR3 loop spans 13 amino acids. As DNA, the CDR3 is TGTGCTAGCAGTCGGGACAGAAAAGAAAAACTGTTTTTT. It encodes CASSRDRKEKLFF.

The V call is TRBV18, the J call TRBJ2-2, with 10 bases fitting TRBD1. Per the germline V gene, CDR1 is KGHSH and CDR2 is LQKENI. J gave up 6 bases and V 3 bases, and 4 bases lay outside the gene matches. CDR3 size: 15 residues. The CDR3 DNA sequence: TGTGCCAGCTCACCTCTCGGACAGGGGGCCGGGGAGCTGTTTTTT. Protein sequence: CASSPLGQGAGELFF.

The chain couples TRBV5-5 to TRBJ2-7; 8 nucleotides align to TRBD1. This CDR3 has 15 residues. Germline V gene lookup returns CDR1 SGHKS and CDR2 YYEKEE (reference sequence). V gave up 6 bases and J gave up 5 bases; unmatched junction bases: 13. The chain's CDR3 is CASTLFFRGQDEQYF. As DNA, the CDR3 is TGTGCCAGCACCCTTTTTTTCAGGGGGCAAGACGAGCAGTACTTC. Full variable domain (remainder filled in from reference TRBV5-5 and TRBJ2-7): DAGVTQSPTHLIKTRGQQVTLRCSPISGHKSVSWYQQVLGQGPQFIFQYYEKEERGRGNFPDRFSARQFPNYSSELNVNALLLGDSALYLCASTLFFRGQDEQYFGPGTRLTVT.

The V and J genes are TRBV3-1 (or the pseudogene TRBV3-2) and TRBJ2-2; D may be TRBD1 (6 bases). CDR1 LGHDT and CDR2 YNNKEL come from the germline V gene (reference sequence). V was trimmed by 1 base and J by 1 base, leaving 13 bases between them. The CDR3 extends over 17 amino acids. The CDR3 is CASSQVPGHENTGELFF. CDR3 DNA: TGTGCCAGCAGCCAAGTCCCGGGACACGAGAACACCGGGGAGCTGTTTTTT.

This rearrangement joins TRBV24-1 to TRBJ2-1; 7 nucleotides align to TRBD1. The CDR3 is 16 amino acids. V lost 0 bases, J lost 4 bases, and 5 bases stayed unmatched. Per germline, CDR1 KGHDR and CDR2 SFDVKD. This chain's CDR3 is CATSDLQGVFYNEQFF. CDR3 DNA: TGTGCCACCAGTGATTTGCAGGGGGTTTTTTACAATGAGCAGTTCTTC.

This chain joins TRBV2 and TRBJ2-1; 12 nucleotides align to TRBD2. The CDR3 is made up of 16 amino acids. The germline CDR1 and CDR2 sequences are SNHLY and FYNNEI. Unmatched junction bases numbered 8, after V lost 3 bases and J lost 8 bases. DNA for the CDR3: TGTGCCAGCAGTGACGTGACTAGCGGGAGATCTCATGAGCAGTTCTTC. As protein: CASSDVTSGRSHEQFF.